The present T cell receptor (beta chain) was sequenced within a study of graft-versus-host responses after intestinal transplantation. Study results and limitations: The marrow of recipients harbored GvH clones, and ileum or blood showed some of them first. Early declines in HvG clones that occurred post-transplant were associated with peak circulating GvH clone levels. Some patients had graft-donor T cell macrochimerism. In their allografts, the ratios of graft-versus-host to host-versus-graft T cell clones were high.

Deletions cut 1 base from V and 4 bases from J, with 15 bases between. The germline V gene encodes CDR1 SGDLS and CDR2 YYNGEE. The CDR3 length is 16 residues. Grafts had their tissue processed, releasing intraepithelial and lamina propria lymphocytes. Generated by immunoSEQ multiplex PCR, the TCRdb table keeps only in-frame clones and is missing some. Of nearly 30,000 clones in the sample, around 83% were seen once. This clone was found once. The antigen remains unidentified. This TCR was recovered from a human patient who received an intestinal transplant, so some T cells may come from the graft donor. The genes are TRBV9 and TRBJ2-1; D is possibly TRBD2 (7 bases). This specimen consisted of ileum tissue, obtained 98 days after intestinal transplantation. As DNA, the CDR3 is TGTGCCAGCAGCGTAAGTTTGGGGGGGCCGTACAATGAGCAGTTCTTC. Residues: CASSVSLGGPYNEQFF.